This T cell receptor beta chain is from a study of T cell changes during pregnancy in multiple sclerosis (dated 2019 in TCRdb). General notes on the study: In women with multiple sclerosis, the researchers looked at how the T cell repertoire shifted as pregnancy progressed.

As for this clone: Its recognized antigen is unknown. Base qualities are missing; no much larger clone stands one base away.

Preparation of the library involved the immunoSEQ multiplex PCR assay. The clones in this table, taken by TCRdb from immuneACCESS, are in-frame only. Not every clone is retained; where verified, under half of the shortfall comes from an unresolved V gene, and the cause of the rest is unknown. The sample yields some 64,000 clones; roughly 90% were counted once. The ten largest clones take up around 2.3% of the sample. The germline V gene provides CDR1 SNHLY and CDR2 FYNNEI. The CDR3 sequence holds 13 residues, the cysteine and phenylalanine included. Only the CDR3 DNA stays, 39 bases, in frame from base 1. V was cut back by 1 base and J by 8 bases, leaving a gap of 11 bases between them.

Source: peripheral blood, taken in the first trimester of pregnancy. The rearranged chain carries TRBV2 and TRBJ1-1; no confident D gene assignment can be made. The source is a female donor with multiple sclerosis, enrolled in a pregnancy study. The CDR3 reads CASSEGLGLEAFF. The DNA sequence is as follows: TGTGCCAGCAGTGAAGGTTTAGGACTAGAAGCTTTCTTT. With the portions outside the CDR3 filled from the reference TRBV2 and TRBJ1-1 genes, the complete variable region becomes EPEVTQTPSHQVTQMGQEVILRCVPISNHLYFYWYRQILGQKVEFLVSFYNNEISEKSEIFDDQFSVERPDGSNFTLKIRSTKLEDSAMYFCASSEGLGLEAFFGQGTRLTVV.